Shown below are 14 T cell receptor beta chains from a single sample sequenced in a study of cytomegalovirus exposure and HLA in healthy donors. A multiplex PCR was run with 60 Vbeta primers and 13 Jbeta primers. TCRdb's table, derived via immunoSEQ multiplex PCR, lists solely in-frame clones and lacks some. This table has about 150,000 clones, around 66% appearing once. The sample was PBMCs. These receptors were collected from a woman in her 30s in good health and CMV-seropositive.

This clone was seen a handful of times. The genes are TRBV6-1 and TRBJ2-7; 7 nucleotides match TRBD1. V shed 5 bases, J shed 5 bases, and the junction held 6 bases outside the gene matches. Germline CDR1 and CDR2: MNHNS and SASEGT. The CDR3 spans 13 residues. DNA for the CDR3: TGTGCCAGCAGTTCACCTGACAGGGACGAGCAGTACTTC. Its protein product is CASSSPDRDEQYF.

As DNA, the CDR3 is TGTGCCAGCAGCTTGGGGACTAGCGGCTACAATGAGCAGTTCTTC. Translating it yields CASSLGTSGYNEQFF. V usage is TRBV5-5 and J usage is TRBJ2-1; TRBD2 agrees at 10 bases. Germline assignment: CDR1 SGHKS and CDR2 YYEKEE (reference sequence). This CDR3 comprises 15 residues. After removal of 0 bases from V and 3 bases from J, the junction contained 0 bases not matched to a gene.

This clone occurred a few times. This chain joins TRBV28 and TRBJ1-5; D uncertain. The CDR3 is 13 amino acids. The V gene's germline CDR1 is MDHEN and CDR2 SYDVKM. Between the trimmed V and J ends, which lost 3 bases and 4 bases, there was a span of 7 bases. This chain's CDR3 is CASSFPRNQPQHF. The CDR3 DNA reads as TGTGCCAGCAGTTTTCCGAGGAATCAGCCCCAGCATTTT.

The chain links TRBV9 to TRBJ2-1, with unresolved D. The ends were cut back, 3 bases at V and 4 bases at J, with 11 bases in the middle. This CDR3 has 14 residues. Germline lookup yields CDR1 SGDLS and CDR2 YYNGEE. The CDR3 protein is CASSATISYNEQFF. In nucleotides, the CDR3 is TGTGCCAGCAGCGCCACTATATCATACAATGAGCAGTTCTTC.

This clone was picked up a small number of times. The chain joins TRBV19 to TRBJ1-5; a weak D match, TRBD1 (5 bases). V was cut by 5 bases and J by 4 bases, with 15 bases left in between. This CDR3 is built from 15 residues. Germline V lookup: CDR1 LNHDA, CDR2 SQIVND (reference sequence). The CDR3 bases are TGTGCCAGTAGTCCCAGAGCCCAGGGAAATCAGCCCCAGCATTTT. Its translation is CASSPRAQGNQPQHF. The full variable domain, completed using reference TRBV19 and TRBJ1-5, is DGGITQSPKYLFRKEGQNVTLSCEQNLNHDAMYWYRQDPGQGLRLIYYSQIVNDFQKGDIAEGYSVSREKKESFPLTVTSAQKNPTAFYLCASSPRAQGNQPQHFGDGTRLSIL.

The rearrangement uses TRBV27 and TRBJ2-3; D is perhaps TRBD2 (6 bases). V was shortened by 2 bases and J by 1 base, with 10 bases between the two germline ends. From germline, CDR1 is MNHEY and CDR2 SMNVEV (reference sequence). The CDR3 has 15 amino acids. Here the CDR3 reads CASSLNPSGTDTQYF. The CDR3 region has the DNA TGTGCCAGCAGTTTAAATCCTAGCGGCACAGATACGCAGTATTTT.

The rearrangement joins TRBV4-2 to TRBJ1-4, with 10 positions matching TRBD1. Germline V CDR1 and CDR2: LGHNA, YNFKEQ. This CDR3 is built from 15 residues. V was pared by 2 bases and J by 6 bases, with 3 bases of the junction left unmatched. The CDR3 here is CASSQPGTGDEKLFF. The DNA for the CDR3 is TGTGCCAGCAGCCAACCTGGGACAGGGGATGAAAAACTGTTTTTT.

J is TRBJ1-6 and V is TRBV6-1, with D perhaps matching TRBD1 (5 bases). This CDR3 spans 17 amino acids. Per the germline V gene, CDR1 is MNHNS and CDR2 is SASEGT. V lost 2 bases to trimming and J lost 7 bases, with 18 bases between them. The CDR3 sequence: CASSEPAGFGGNSPLHF. CDR3 DNA sequence: TGTGCCAGCAGTGAACCGGCAGGGTTCGGTGGGAATTCACCCCTCCACTTT.

CDR3 nucleotides: TGTGCCAGCAGCTTGGGGAGGGGCGGCCGCTACGAGCAGTACTTC. Its protein product is CASSLGRGGRYEQYF. The gene calls are TRBV5-6 and TRBJ2-7; D is perhaps TRBD2 (6 bases). The CDR3 has 15 residues. The germline V gene has CDR1 SGHDT and CDR2 YYEEEE. The V gene lost 0 bases and the J gene lost 3 bases, with 13 bases spanning the gap. Full variable domain (remainder filled in from reference TRBV5-6 and TRBJ2-7): DAGVTQSPTHLIKTRGQQVTLRCSPKSGHDTVSWYQQALGQGPQFIFQYYEEEERQRGNFPDRFSGHQFPNYSSELNVNALLLGDSALYLCASSLGRGGRYEQYFGPGTRLTVT.

The chain employs TRBV10-3 and TRBJ2-1; 9 nucleotides match TRBD1. This CDR3 comprises 16 residues. Trimming at V came to 3 bases and at J to 7 bases, leaving 10 bases not matched to a gene. Per germline, CDR1 ENHRY and CDR2 SYGVKD. The CDR3 DNA sequence: TGTGCCATCAGTGAACTCCGGGACAGGGAATTGAATGAGCAGTTCTTC. Amino acids: CAISELRDRELNEQFF.

This clone appeared a single time. The gene calls are TRBV19 and TRBJ1-1; D is perhaps TRBD1 (6 bases). The CDR3 has 14 residues. V was shortened by 4 bases and J by 1 base, with 10 bases between the two germline ends. The germline CDR1 and CDR2 sequences are LNHDA and SQIVND (reference sequence). The CDR3 spells CASSTRTENTEAFF. The CDR3 DNA sequence: TGTGCCAGTAGTACCCGGACAGAGAACACTGAAGCTTTCTTT.

This sequence joins TRBV10-3 and TRBJ2-5, with 7 bases lining up with TRBD2. The CDR3 loop spans 14 amino acids. Germline trimming cut 5 bases from V and 2 bases from J; bases unmatched to any gene: 5. Germline values: CDR1 ENHRY, CDR2 SYGVKD. CDR3 in amino acids: CAISQSGAQETQYF. The CDR3 coding sequence is TGTGCCATCAGTCAGAGCGGGGCTCAAGAGACCCAGTACTTC.

The chain is built from TRBV15 and TRBJ1-1; perhaps TRBD1 as D (5 bases). Trimming cost V 4 bases and J 0 bases, with 12 bases left between them. Germline CDR1 reads LNHNV; CDR2 reads YYDKDF (reference sequence). This CDR3 region has 15 residues. CDR3 region: CATSMGGSMNTEAFF. Written as DNA, the CDR3 is TGTGCCACCAGCATGGGGGGGAGTATGAACACTGAAGCTTTCTTT.

This clone was seen a single time. This CDR3 is CASSLRSSTDTQYF. The DNA for the CDR3 is TGCGCCAGCAGCTTGCGGTCTAGCACAGATACGCAGTATTTT. The chain is built from TRBV5-1 and TRBJ2-3; D unclear. Germline V CDR1 and CDR2: SGHRS, YFSETQ. The CDR3 consists of 14 residues. V was clipped by 1 base and J by 0 bases, with 6 bases between them.